Listed below are T cell receptor beta chains from one sample, sequenced in a study of identical twins. TCRdb itself ran the 5' RACE reads through MiXCR, one entry per CDR3 protein. Found here are about 690,000 distinct CDR3 sequences, less than 25% of them singletons; the top ten hold 4.3%. This same sample was also part of a study on T cells expressing NK-cell markers.

The sample comprised PBMCs. These TCRs come from a woman aged 18-35 years in good health. CDR3s include the opening cysteine and the closing phenylalanine or tryptophan. The D gene is left open where the match is weak. Not all rows give a size; the values are once, few, many and, for expanded clones, a class.

D	V	J	size	DNA	CDR3
.	TRBV12-3/TRBV12-4	TRBJ2-7	.	TGTGCCAGCAGTCGGACTCTTGGGGTCGAGCAGTACTTC	CASSRTLGVEQYF
.	TRBV20-1	TRBJ1-2	many	TGCAGTGCTAGGGCCAGGAATTACTATGGCTACACCTTC	CSARARNYYGYTF
.	TRBV7-2	TRBJ1-1	few	TGTGCCAGCAGCTTAATCCCGTCCCTGAACACTGAAGCTTTCTTT	CASSLIPSLNTEAFF
TRBD2	TRBV6-1	TRBJ2-1	.	TGTGCCAGCAGAGGGACTAGCGGGGGGGCCGGCAATGAGCAGTTCTTC	CASRGTSGGAGNEQFF
.	TRBV5-1	TRBJ2-7	.	TGCGCCAGCAGCCCCCCCGGGGAGCACGAGCAGTACTTC	CASSPPGEHEQYF
.	TRBV7-9	TRBJ1-1	.	TGTGCCAGCAGCTTAATTCTGGGGGTGTACACTGAAGCTTTCTTT	CASSLILGVYTEAFF
.	TRBV14	TRBJ2-2	.	TGTGCCAGCAGCCAAGATCTCCGGCCCCGTACAGAGGTGAAGGCCGGGGAGCTGTTTTTT	CASSQDLRPRTEVKAGELFF
.	TRBV10-3	TRBJ2-5	.	TGTGCCATCAGTGAGTCCCAAGAGACCCAGTACTTC	CAISESQETQYF
.	TRBV4-1	TRBJ2-5	few	TGCGCCAGCAGCCAAGAGCCCCGATCCGGTGTGGAGACCCAGTACTTC	CASSQEPRSGVETQYF
TRBD1	TRBV5-6	TRBJ2-7	.	TGTGCCAGCAGCTTGGGACAGGGGGCCCTCGAGCAGTACTTC	CASSLGQGALEQYF
.	TRBV7-2	TRBJ2-1	.	TGTGCCAGCAGCCTGCAGCGGCTCTCCTACAATGAGCAGTTCTTC	CASSLQRLSYNEQFF
.	TRBV5-5	TRBJ2-7	.	TGTGCCAGCAGCTTGCACTGGACACCCTACTACGAGCAGTACTTC	CASSLHWTPYYEQYF
.	TRBV9	TRBJ2-2	once	TGTGCCAGCAGCCGTAGATCCCCCCTAGCCAACCGGGAGCTGTTTTTT	CASSRRSPLANRELFF
.	TRBV6-5	TRBJ2-1	once	TGTGCCACCGCGATGGGGAGCGGGGAGCAGTTCTTC	CATAMGSGEQFF
TRBD1	TRBV5-6	TRBJ1-3	many	TGTGCCAGCAGTTCAGGGGGCGGCTCTGGAAACACCATATATTTT	CASSSGGGSGNTIYF
.	TRBV12-3/TRBV12-4	TRBJ2-2	many	TGTGCCAGCCACCACTCGAACACCGGGGAGCTGTTTTTT	CASHHSNTGELFF
TRBD2	TRBV7-3	TRBJ2-1	.	TGTGCCAGCAGCCAGGGAGCGGGGGGGCCGGATGAGCAGTTCTTC	CASSQGAGGPDEQFF
.	TRBV7-2	TRBJ2-7	few	TGTGCCAGCAGCTTAAGCGGCAGGCGCACCTACGAGCAGTACTTC	CASSLSGRRTYEQYF
TRBD2	TRBV20-1	TRBJ2-1	.	TGCAGTGCCCCTAGCGGGGGAACACGGAATGAGCAGTTCTTC	CSAPSGGTRNEQFF
.	TRBV10-3	TRBJ1-5	.	TGTGCCAGCTCCCTAGGGGACGGGTATCAGCCCCAGCATTTT	CASSLGDGYQPQHF
.	TRBV20-1	TRBJ2-3	.	TGCAGTCTAATAGCCCTGGGGCATACGCAGTATTTT	CSLIALGHTQYF
.	TRBV11-2	TRBJ2-6	.	TGTGCCAGCAGCTCGCCAGTTGGGGCGGCCGCAACGAGGGCCAACGTCCTGACTTTC	CASSSPVGAAATRANVLTF
.	TRBV9	TRBJ2-7	few	TGTGCCAGCAGCGCGGACGGGGACGGTACCTACGAGCAGTACTTC	CASSADGDGTYEQYF
.	TRBV20-1	TRBJ2-7	.	TGCAGTGCTAGAGATTTGGGGCCCAGCGAGCAGTACTTC	CSARDLGPSEQYF
.	TRBV12-3/TRBV12-4	TRBJ1-1	many	TGTGCTAACAGGAGAGGTCTGACTGAAGCTTTCTTT	CANRRGLTEAFF
.	TRBV6-2/TRBV6-3	TRBJ2-3	.	TGTGCCAGCAGTTACCGTGGGACTTTGAAAGATACGCAGTATTTT	CASSYRGTLKDTQYF
.	TRBV7-9	TRBJ2-7	.	TGTGCCAGCAGCTTAGGACAGGACGGCGAGCAGTACTTC	CASSLGQDGEQYF